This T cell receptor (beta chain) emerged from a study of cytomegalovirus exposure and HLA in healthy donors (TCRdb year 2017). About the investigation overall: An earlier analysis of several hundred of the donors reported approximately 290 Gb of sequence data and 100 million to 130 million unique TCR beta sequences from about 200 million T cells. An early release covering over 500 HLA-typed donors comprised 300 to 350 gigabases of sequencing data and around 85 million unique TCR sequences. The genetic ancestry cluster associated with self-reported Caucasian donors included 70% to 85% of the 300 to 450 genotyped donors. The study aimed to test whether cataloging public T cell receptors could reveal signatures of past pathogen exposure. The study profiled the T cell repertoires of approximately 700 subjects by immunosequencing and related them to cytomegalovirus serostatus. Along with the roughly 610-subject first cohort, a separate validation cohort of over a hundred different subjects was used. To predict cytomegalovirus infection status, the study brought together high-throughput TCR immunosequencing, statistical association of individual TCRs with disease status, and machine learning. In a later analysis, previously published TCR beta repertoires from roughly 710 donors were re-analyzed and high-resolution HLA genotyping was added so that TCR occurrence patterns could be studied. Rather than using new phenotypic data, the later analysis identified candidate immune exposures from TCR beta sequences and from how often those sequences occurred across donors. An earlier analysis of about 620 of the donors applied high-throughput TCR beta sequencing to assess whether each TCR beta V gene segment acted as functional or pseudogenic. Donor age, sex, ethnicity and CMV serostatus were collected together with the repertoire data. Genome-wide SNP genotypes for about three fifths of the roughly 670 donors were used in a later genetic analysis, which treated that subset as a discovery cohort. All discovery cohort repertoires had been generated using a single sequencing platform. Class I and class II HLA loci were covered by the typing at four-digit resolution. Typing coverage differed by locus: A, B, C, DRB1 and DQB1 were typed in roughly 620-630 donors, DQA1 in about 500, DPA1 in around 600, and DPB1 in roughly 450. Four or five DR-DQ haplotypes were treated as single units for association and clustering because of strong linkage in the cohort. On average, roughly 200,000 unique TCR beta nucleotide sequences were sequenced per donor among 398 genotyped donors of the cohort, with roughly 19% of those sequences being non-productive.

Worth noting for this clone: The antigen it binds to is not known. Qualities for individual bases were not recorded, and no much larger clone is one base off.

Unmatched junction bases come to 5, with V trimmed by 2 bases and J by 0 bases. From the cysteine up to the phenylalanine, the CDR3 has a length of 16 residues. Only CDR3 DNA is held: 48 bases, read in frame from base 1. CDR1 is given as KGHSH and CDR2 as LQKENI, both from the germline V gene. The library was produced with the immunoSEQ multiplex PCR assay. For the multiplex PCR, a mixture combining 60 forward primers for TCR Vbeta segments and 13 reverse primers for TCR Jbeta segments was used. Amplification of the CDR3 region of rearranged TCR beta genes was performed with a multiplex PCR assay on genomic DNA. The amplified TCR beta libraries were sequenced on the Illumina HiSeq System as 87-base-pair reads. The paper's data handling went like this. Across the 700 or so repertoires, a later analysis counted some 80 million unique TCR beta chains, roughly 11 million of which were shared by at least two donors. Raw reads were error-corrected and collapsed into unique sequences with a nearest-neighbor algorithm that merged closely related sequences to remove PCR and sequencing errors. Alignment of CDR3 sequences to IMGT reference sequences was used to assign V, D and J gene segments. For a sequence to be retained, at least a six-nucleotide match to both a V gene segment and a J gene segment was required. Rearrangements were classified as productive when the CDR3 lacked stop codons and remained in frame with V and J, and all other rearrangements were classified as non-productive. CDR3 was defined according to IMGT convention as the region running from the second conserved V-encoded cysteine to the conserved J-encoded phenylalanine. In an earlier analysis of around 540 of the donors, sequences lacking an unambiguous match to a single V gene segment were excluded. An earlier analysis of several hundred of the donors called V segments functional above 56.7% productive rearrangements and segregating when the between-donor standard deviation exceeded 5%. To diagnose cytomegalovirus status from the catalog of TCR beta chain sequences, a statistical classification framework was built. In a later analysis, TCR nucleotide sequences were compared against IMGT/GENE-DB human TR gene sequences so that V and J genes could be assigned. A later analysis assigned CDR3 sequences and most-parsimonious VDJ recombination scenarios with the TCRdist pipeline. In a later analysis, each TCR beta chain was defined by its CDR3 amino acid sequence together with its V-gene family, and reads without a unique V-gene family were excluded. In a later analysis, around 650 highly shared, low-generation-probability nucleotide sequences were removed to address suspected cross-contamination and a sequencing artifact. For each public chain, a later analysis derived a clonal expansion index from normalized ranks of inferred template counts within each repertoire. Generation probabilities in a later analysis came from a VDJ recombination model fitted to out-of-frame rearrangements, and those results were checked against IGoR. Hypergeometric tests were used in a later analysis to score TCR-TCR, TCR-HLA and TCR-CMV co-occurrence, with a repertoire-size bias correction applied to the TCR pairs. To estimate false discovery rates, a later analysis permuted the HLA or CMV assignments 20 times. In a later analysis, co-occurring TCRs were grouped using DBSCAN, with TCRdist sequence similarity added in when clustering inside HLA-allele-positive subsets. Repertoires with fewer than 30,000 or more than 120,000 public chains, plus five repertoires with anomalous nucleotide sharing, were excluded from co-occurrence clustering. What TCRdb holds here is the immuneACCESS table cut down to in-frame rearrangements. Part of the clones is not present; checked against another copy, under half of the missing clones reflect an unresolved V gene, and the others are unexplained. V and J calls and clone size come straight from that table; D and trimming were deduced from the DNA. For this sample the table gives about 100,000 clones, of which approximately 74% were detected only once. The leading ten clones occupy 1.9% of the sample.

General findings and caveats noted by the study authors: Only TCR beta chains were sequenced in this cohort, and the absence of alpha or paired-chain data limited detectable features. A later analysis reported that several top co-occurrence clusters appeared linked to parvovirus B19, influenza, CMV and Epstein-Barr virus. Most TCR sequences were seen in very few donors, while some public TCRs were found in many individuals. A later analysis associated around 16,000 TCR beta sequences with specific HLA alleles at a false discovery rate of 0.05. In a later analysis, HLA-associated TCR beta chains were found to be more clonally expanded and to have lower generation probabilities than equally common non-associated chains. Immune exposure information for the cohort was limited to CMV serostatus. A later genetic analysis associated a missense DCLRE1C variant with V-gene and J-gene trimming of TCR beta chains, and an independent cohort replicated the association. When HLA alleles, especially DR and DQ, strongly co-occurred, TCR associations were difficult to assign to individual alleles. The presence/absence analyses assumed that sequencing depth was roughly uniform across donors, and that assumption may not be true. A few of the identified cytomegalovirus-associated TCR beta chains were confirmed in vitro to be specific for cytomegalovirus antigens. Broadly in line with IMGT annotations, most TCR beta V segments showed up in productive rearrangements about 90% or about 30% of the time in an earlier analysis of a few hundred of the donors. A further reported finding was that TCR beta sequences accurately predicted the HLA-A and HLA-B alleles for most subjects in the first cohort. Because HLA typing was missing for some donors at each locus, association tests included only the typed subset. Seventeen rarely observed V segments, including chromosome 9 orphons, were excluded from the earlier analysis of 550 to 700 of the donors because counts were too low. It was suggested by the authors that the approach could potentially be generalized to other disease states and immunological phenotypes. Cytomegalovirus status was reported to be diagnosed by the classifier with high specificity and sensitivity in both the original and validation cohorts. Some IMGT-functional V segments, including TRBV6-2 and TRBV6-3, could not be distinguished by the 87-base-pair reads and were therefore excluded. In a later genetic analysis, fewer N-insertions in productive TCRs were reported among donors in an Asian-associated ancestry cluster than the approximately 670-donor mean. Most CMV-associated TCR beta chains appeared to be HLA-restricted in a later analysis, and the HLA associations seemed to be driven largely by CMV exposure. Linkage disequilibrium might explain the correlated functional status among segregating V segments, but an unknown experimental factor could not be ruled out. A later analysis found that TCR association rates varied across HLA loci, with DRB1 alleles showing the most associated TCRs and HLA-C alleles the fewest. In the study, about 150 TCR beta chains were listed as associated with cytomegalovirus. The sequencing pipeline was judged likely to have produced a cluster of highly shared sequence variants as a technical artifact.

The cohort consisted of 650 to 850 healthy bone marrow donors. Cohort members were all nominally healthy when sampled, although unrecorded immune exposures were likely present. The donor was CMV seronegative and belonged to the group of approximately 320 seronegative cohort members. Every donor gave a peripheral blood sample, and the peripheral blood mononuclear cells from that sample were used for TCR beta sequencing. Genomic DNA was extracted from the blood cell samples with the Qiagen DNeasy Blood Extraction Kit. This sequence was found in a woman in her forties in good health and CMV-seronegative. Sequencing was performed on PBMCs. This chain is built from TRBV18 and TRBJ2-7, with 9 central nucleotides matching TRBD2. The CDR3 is CASSPSGLASSYEQYF. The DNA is TGTGCCAGCTCACCAAGTGGACTAGCGAGCTCCTACGAGCAGTACTTC.